This TCR beta chain appears in the sequencing data of a study of neurological immune-mediated disorders. Via MiXCR, TCRdb re-called the 5' RACE reads, giving one row per CDR3 protein. This sample has about 10,000 distinct CDR3 sequences; over 20% occur once, and the top ten carry approximately 50%. The V gene's germline CDR1 is GTSNPN and CDR2 SVGIG (reference sequence). The CDR3 extends over 15 amino acids. V gave up 2 bases and J gave up 3 bases; unmatched junction bases: 3. Material for sequencing was CD8+ T cells from blood. This sequence was found in a woman in her fifties or sixties with HTLV-1-associated myelopathy (HAM/TSP). J is TRBJ2-3 and V is TRBV30; 12 bases are shared with TRBD1. DNA for the CDR3: TGTGCCTGGAGTTTGGGACAGGGGGCTACAGATACGCAGTATTTT. Its protein product is CAWSLGQGATDTQYF.